This TCR beta chain was obtained from a study of T-cell reconstitution after alpha-beta-depleted transplantation in children. The study's findings and limits: At one year after transplant, newly produced T cells mostly accounted for T-cell counts and diversity. Reported findings indicate that, about two months after transplant, alpha-beta T cells came from several hundred expanded clones, which were derived from non-depleted graft cells. The study traced high day-60 TCRbeta diversity in some patients to surviving recipient T cells and thymic progenitors.

Germline V CDR1 and CDR2: SGHAT, FQNNGV. The length of the CDR3 is 15 residues. V dropped 4 bases and J dropped 5; count of bases not matched to a gene: 8. Points on this clonotype: The antigen is undetermined.

Researchers prepared the TCRbeta library using unique molecular identifiers, the study reports. TCRdb reanalysed the PCR reads using MiXCR and keeps one entry per CDR3 protein. The sample consists of approximately 300,000 distinct CDR3 sequences, approximately 7.3% of them appearing once. Sequenced here: peripheral blood, sampled 360 days after TCRalphabeta/CD19-depleted stem cell transplant. The chain links TRBV11-2 to TRBJ2-3; 8 bases line up with TRBD2. The clonotype was recovered from a female patient aged 2-10 years who had a stem cell transplant for Fanconi anemia, so the T cells may come from the graft donor. CDR3 amino acids: CASSSRGGGVDTQYF. DNA for the CDR3: TGTGCCAGCAGCTCCCGGGGGGGTGGCGTAGATACGCAGTATTTT.